A selection of T cell receptor beta chains follows, all from one sample in a study of OX40 agonist ivuxolimab in advanced cancers. Repertoires were generated with immunoSEQ multiplex PCR, while TCRdb's copy carries only in-frame clones and drops some. Of roughly 70,000 clones listed, 80% to 85% were seen once; the top ten hold about 0.41%. The specimen was CD4+ or CD8+ T cells sorted from blood, collected in a trial of the OX40 agonist ivuxolimab. These receptors originate from an adult with an advanced solid tumor such as melanoma, head and neck, liver or kidney cancer. The CDR3 runs from the conserved cysteine through the conserved F or W. D genes are given only for firm matches. Not all rows give a size; the values are once, few, many and, for expanded clones, a class.

d_call clone_size j_call v_call cdr3_aa cdr3_nt
. once TRBJ1-4 TRBV7-8 CASSSKTWGADEKLFF TGTGCCAGCAGCTCCAAAACTTGGGGGGCGGATGAAAAACTGTTTTTT
. . TRBJ2-1 TRBV25-1 CASSESPTRTEQFF TGTGCCAGCAGTGAATCCCCGACCCGTACTGAGCAGTTCTTC
. . TRBJ1-1 TRBV6-1 CASRVSRNTEAFF TGTGCCAGCAGAGTAAGCAGAAACACTGAAGCTTTCTTT
TRBD1 . TRBJ1-3 TRBV6-5 CASSIQGYSGNTIYF TGTGCCAGCAGTATACAGGGGTACTCTGGAAACACCATATATTTT
TRBD1 . TRBJ1-5 TRBV2 CASRGQGAGNQPQHF TGTGCCAGCAGGGGACAGGGGGCGGGCAATCAGCCCCAGCATTTT
. few TRBJ1-2 TRBV6-1 CASSEGTLVFYGYTF TGTGCCAGCAGTGAAGGGACATTGGTCTTCTATGGCTACACCTTC
TRBD2 . TRBJ2-5 TRBV12-5 CASGLVGRDSISGRALRETQYF TGTGCTAGTGGTTTGGTCGGCAGGGACTCCATCAGCGGGAGGGCCTTGAGAGAGACCCAGTACTTC
. . TRBJ2-5 TRBV9 CASSVGGRGAGETQYF TGTGCCAGCAGCGTAGGGGGACGGGGGGCTGGTGAGACCCAGTACTTC
. . TRBJ2-2 TRBV7-9 CASSLGVRWTGELFF TGTGCCAGCAGCTTAGGGGTTAGGTGGACCGGGGAGCTGTTTTTT
. . TRBJ2-2 TRBV5-1 CASSLAATTGELFF TGCGCCAGCAGCTTGGCAGCAACCACCGGGGAGCTGTTTTTT
. . TRBJ1-4 TRBV27 CARILGHFNEKLFF TGTGCCAGGATTCTGGGACACTTTAATGAAAAACTGTTTTTT
. once TRBJ1-2 TRBV5-1 CASSVSGLGSGYTF TGCGCCAGCAGCGTTTCAGGGTTGGGATCTGGCTACACCTTC
. . TRBJ1-4 TRBV6-6 CASSYSTWTDEKLFF TGTGCCAGCAGTTACAGTACGTGGACGGATGAAAAACTGTTTTTT
TRBD1 . TRBJ2-7 TRBV5-1 CASSVGGGTGYEQYF TGCGCCAGCAGCGTTGGAGGCGGGACAGGGTACGAGCAGTACTTC
TRBD1 few TRBJ1-2 TRBV18 CASSPRQGGDWYGYTF TGTGCCAGCTCACCAAGGCAGGGGGGCGATTGGTATGGCTACACCTTC
. once TRBJ2-1 TRBV14 CASSITGAGKREQFF TGTGCCAGCAGCATTACGGGAGCCGGGAAGCGTGAGCAGTTCTTC
. . TRBJ2-5 TRBV6-6 CASTPGPTGKTQYF TGTGCCAGCACGCCGGGACCCACCGGGAAGACCCAGTACTTC
. . TRBJ1-1 TRBV19 CASSIKGGGEAFF TGTGCCAGTAGTATAAAAGGGGGAGGTGAAGCTTTCTTT
. once TRBJ1-2 TRBV21-1 CASSKALSGTLYGYTF TGTGCCAGCAGCAAAGCACTTTCAGGGACCCTCTATGGCTACACCTTC
. . TRBJ2-2 TRBV2 CASKGTSNTGELFF TGTGCCAGCAAAGGGACATCGAACACCGGGGAGCTGTTTTTT
. . TRBJ1-5 TRBV28 CASSLRGAGVGNQPQHF TGTGCCAGCAGTTTGAGGGGGGCGGGAGTAGGCAATCAGCCCCAGCATTTT
. . TRBJ1-3 TRBV5-6 CASSQLLLPLGNTIYF TGTGCCAGCAGCCAGCTTCTCCTCCCTCTAGGAAACACCATATATTTT
TRBD2 once TRBJ2-2 TRBV7-8 CASSKSGGNTGELFF TGTGCCAGCAGCAAGAGCGGGGGTAACACCGGGGAGCTGTTTTTT
. . TRBJ1-5 TRBV28 CASRLESSGPQHF TGTGCCAGCAGACTAGAGAGTTCAGGGCCCCAGCATTTT
. . TRBJ1-2 TRBV5-1 CASSIEQGRAGSYTF TGCGCCAGCAGCATCGAGCAGGGTAGAGCGGGTAGCTACACCTTC
. . TRBJ1-2 TRBV28 CASSAPFGGGGYGYTF TGTGCCAGCAGTGCCCCTTTCGGGGGCGGGGGTTATGGCTACACCTTC
. . TRBJ1-2 TRBV13 CASSSRTDGHKIGYGYTF TGTGCCAGCAGCTCCAGGACAGACGGGCATAAAATCGGATATGGCTACACCTTC
. . TRBJ2-7 TRBV30 CAWSNAEQYF TGTGCCTGGAGCAACGCAGAGCAGTACTTC
TRBD1 . TRBJ2-5 TRBV28 CASTTPRGRGETQYF TGTGCCAGCACCACACCCAGGGGGCGCGGAGAGACCCAGTACTTC
. . TRBJ2-7 TRBV12-1 CASSFAPQGFYEQYF TGTGCCAGCAGCTTTGCACCCCAAGGATTCTACGAGCAGTACTTC
TRBD2 . TRBJ2-4 TRBV7-8 CASSLAGGENIQYF TGTGCCAGCAGCCTAGCGGGGGGGGAAAACATTCAGTACTTC
TRBD1 few TRBJ1-2 TRBV7-2 CASSFNRGEGGYTF TGTGCCAGCAGCTTCAACAGGGGTGAGGGCGGCTACACCTTC
. few TRBJ2-7 TRBV18 CASSLAGTYEQYF TGTGCCAGCTCCCTCGCCGGGACGTACGAGCAGTACTTC
TRBD1 . TRBJ1-1 TRBV5-6 CASSLGRGYGTEAFF TGTGCCAGCAGCTTGGGCAGGGGGTATGGCACTGAAGCTTTCTTT
TRBD1 few TRBJ1-1 TRBV18 CASSPYTGGDTEAFF TGTGCCAGCTCACCATACACAGGGGGTGACACTGAAGCTTTCTTT
TRBD1 . TRBJ1-5 TRBV19 CASSLDRGNQPQHF TGTGCCAGTAGTCTGGACAGGGGCAATCAGCCCCAGCATTTT